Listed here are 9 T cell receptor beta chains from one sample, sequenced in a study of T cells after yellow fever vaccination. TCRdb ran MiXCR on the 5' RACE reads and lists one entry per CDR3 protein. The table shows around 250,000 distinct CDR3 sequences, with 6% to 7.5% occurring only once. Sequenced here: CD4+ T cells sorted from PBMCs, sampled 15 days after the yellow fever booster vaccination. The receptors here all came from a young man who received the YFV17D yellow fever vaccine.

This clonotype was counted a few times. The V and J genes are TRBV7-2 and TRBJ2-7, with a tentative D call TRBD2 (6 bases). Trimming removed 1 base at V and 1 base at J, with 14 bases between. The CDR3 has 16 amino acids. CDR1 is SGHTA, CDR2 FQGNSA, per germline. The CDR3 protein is CASSLDRDSRSYEQYF. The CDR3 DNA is TGTGCCAGCAGCTTAGATAGGGACTCAAGGTCCTACGAGCAGTACTTC.

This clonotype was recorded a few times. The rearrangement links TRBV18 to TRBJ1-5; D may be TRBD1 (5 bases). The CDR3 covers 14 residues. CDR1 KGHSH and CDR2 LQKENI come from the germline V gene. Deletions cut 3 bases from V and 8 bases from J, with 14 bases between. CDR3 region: CASSPTSGAEPQHF. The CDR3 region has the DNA TGTGCCAGCTCACCTACTTCTGGGGCCGAGCCCCAGCATTTT.

The CDR3 sequence is CASSVNLGGINEQYF. The CDR3 nucleotides read TGTGCCAGCAGCGTAAATCTGGGCGGGATAAACGAGCAGTACTTC. The chain joins TRBV9 to TRBJ2-7; maybe TRBD2 (6 bases). Trimming left V 1 base short and J 5 bases short, with 16 bases between. The CDR3 is 15 residues long. Germline CDR1 SGDLS, CDR2 YYNGEE.

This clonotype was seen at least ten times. CDR3 residues: CASSLGTSGITDTQYF. DNA of the CDR3: TGTGCCAGCAGCTTAGGGACTAGCGGGATCACAGATACGCAGTATTTT. V usage is TRBV7-8 and J usage is TRBJ2-3; 12 bases map to TRBD2. With V trimmed by 1 base and J by 2 bases, 1 base remained unmatched. Germline lookup yields CDR1 SGHVS and CDR2 FQNEAQ. The CDR3 totals 16 residues.

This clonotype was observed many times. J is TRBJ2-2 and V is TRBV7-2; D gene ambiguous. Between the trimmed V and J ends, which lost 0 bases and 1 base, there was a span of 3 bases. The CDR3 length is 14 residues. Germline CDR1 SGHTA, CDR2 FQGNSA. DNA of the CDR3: TGTGCCAGCAGCTTAGCACAGAACACCGGGGAGCTGTTTTTT. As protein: CASSLAQNTGELFF.

The CDR3 DNA sequence: TGCAGCCTGAGACTAGCGGGAGCGAGTGAGCAGTACTTC. Its translation is CSLRLAGASEQYF. The chain is built from TRBV29-1 and TRBJ2-7; TRBD2 aligns across 12 bases. Germline values: CDR1 SQVTM, CDR2 ANQGSEA. The J segment lost 7 bases and the V segment lost 8 bases, leaving 9 bases of the junction unmatched. The CDR3 is 13 residues long.

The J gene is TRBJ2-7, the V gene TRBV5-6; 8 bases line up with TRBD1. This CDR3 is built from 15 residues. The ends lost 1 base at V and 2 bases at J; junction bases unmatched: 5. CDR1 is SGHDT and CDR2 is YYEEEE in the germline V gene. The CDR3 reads CASSLQGARTYEQYF. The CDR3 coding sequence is TGTGCCAGCAGCTTGCAGGGGGCGAGGACCTACGAGCAGTACTTC. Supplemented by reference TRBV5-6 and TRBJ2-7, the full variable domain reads DAGVTQSPTHLIKTRGQQVTLRCSPKSGHDTVSWYQQALGQGPQFIFQYYEEEERQRGNFPDRFSGHQFPNYSSELNVNALLLGDSALYLCASSLQGARTYEQYFGPGTRLTVT.

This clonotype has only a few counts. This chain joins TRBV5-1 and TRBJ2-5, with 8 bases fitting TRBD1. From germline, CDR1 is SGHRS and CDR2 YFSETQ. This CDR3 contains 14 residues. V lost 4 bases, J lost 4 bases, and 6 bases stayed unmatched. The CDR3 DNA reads TGCGCCAGCAGCCGCGGACAGGGAAGAGAGACCCAGTACTTC. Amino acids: CASSRGQGRETQYF.

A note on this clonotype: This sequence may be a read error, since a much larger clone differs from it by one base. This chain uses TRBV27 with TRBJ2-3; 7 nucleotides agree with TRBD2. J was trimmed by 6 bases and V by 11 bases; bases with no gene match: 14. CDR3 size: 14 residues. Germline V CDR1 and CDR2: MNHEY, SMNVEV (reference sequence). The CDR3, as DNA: TGTGCCGGCGCGGGGCGGGAGCGGTATGATACGCAGTATTTT. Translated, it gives CAGAGRERYDTQYF.